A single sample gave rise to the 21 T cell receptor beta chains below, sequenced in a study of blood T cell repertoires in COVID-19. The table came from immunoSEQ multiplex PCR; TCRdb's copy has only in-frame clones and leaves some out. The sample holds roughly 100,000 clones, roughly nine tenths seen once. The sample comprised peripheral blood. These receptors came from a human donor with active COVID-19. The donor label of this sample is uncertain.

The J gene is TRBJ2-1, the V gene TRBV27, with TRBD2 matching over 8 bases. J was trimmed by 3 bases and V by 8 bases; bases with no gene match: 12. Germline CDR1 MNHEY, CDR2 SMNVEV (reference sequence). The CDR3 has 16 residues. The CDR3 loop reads CASEPLAGGFYNEQFF. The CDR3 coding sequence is TGTGCCAGCGAACCCTTGGCGGGGGGCTTCTACAATGAGCAGTTCTTC.

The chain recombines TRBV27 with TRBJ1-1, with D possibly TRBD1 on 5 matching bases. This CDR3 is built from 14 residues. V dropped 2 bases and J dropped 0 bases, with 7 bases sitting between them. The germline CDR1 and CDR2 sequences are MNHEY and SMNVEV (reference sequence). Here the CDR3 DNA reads TGTGCCAGCAGTTTAGGGGGGGTGAACACTGAAGCTTTCTTT. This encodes CASSLGGVNTEAFF.

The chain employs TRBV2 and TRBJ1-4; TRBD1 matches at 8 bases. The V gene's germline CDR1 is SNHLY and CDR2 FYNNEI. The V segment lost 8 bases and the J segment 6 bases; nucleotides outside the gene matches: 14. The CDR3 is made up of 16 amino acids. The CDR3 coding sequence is TGTGCCAGCGGCGTACCACGGGGGACAGGTCATGAAAAACTGTTTTTT. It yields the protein CASGVPRGTGHEKLFF.

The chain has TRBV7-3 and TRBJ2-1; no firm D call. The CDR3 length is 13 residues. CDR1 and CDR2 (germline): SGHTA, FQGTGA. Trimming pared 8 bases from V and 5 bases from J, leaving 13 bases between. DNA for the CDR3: TGTGCCAGCGGCAGCGATACCCACAATGAGCAGTTCTTC. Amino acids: CASGSDTHNEQFF. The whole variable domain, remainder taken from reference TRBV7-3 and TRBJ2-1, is GAGVSQTPSNKVTEKGKYVELRCDPISGHTALYWYRQSLGQGPEFLIYFQGTGAADDSGLPNDRFFAVRPEGSVSTLKIQRTERGDSAVYLCASGSDTHNEQFFGPGTRLTVL.

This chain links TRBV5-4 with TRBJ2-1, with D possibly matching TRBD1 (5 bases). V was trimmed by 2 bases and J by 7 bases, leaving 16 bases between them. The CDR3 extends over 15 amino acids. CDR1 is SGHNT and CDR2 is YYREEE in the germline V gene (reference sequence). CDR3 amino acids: CASSFTLIAGNEQFF. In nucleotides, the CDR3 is TGTGCCAGCAGCTTCACCTTGATAGCAGGGAATGAGCAGTTCTTC.

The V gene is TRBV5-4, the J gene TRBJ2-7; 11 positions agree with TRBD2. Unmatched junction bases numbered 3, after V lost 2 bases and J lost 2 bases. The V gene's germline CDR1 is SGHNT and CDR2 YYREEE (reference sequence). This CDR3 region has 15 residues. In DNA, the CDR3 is TGTGCCAGCAGCTTCACTAGCGGGGGAACCTACGAGCAGTACTTC. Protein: CASSFTSGGTYEQYF.

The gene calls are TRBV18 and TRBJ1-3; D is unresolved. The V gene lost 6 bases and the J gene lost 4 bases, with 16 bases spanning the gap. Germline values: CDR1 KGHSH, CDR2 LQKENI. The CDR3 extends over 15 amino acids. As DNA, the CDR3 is TGTGCCAGCTCTAGGGAGGCTGTACCCGGAAACACCATATATTTT. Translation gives CASSREAVPGNTIYF.

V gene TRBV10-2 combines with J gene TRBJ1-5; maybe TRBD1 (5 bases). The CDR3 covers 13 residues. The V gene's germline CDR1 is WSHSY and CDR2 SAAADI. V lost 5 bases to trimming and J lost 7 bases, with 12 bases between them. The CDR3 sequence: CASSKEGVQPQHF. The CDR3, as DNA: TGCGCCAGCAGTAAAGAAGGGGTCCAGCCCCAGCATTTT.

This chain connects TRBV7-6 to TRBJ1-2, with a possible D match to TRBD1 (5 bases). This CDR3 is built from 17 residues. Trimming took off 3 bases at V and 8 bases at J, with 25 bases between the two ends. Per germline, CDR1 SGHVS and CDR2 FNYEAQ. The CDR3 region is CASSLTLAPAYPGGYTF. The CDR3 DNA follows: TGTGCCAGCAGCTTGACCCTCGCCCCGGCGTATCCAGGGGGCTACACCTTC.

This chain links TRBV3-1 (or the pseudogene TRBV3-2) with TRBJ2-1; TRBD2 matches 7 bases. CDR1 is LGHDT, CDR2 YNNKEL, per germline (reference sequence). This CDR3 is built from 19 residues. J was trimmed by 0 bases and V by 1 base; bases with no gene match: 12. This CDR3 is CASSQAGVAGVSSYNEQFF. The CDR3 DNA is TGTGCCAGCAGCCAAGCCGGGGTGGCGGGGGTTAGCTCCTACAATGAGCAGTTCTTC.

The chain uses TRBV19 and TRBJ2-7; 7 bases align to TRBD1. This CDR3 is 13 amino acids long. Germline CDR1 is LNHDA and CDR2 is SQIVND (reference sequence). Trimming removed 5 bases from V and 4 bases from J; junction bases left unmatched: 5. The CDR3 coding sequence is TGTGCCAGTAGTCCAGACAGGGCGTACGAGCAGTACTTC. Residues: CASSPDRAYEQYF.

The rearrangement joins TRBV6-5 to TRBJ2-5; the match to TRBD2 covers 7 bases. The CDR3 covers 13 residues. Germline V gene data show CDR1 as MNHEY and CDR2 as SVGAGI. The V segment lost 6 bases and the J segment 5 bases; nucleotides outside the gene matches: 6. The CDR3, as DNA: TGTGCCAGCAGCCCAGCGGGGTTGGAGACCCAGTACTTC. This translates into CASSPAGLETQYF.

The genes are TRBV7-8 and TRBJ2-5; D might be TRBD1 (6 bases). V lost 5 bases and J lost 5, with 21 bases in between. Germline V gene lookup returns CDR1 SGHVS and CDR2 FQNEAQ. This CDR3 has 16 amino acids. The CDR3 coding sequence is TGTGCCAGCAGCCCTATCGGACAGTACAAGAAGGAGACCCAGTACTTC. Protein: CASSPIGQYKKETQYF.

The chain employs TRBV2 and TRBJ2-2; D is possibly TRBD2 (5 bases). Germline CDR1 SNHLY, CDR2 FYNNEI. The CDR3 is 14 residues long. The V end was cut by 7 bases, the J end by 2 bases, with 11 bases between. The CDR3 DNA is TGTGCCAGCAAGGAGGCCACAAACACCGGGGAGCTGTTTTTT. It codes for CASKEATNTGELFF.

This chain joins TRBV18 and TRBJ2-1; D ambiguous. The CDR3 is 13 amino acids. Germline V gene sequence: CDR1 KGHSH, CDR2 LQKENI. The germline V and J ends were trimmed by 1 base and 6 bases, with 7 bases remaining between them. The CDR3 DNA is TGTGCCAGCTCACCACGTCGGGTCAATGAGCAGTTCTTC. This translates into CASSPRRVNEQFF.

As DNA, the CDR3 is TGTGCCAGCAGCCCTCTCCCCTTGGGACTAGGTAATGAGCAGTTCTTC. Translating gives CASSPLPLGLGNEQFF. The chain is built from TRBV27 and TRBJ2-1; 8 positions agree with TRBD2. The CDR3 contains 16 residues. In germline, CDR1 is MNHEY, CDR2 SMNVEV (reference sequence). V lost 6 bases, J lost 7 bases, and 14 bases stayed unmatched.

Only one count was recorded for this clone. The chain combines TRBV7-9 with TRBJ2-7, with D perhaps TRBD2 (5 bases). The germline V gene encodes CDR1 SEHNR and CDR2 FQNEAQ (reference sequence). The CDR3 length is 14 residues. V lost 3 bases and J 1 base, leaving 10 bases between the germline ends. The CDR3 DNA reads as TGTGCCAGCAGCTTGGACTTCGGTTCCTACGAGCAGTACTTC. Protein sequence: CASSLDFGSYEQYF. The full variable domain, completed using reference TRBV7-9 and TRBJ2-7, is DTGVSQNPRHKITKRGQNVTFRCDPISEHNRLYWYRQTLGQGPEFLTYFQNEAQLEKSRLLSDRFSAERPKGSFSTLEIQRTEQGDSAMYLCASSLDFGSYEQYFGPGTRLTVT.

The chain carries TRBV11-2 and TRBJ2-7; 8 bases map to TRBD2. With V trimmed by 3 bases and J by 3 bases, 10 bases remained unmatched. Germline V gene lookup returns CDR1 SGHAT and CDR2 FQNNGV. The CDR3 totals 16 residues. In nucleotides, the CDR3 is TGTGCCAGCAGCTTCCCCAGGGGAAGCGGGGGCTACGAGCAGTACTTC. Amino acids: CASSFPRGSGGYEQYF.

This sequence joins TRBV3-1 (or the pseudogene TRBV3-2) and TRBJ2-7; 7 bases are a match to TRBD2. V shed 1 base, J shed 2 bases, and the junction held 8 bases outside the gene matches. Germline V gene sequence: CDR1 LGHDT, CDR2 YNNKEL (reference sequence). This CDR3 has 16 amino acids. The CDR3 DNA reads TGTGCCAGCAGCCAAGTCGTAACGGGGGGAACCTACGAGCAGTACTTC. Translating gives CASSQVVTGGTYEQYF.

The DNA for the CDR3 is TGTGCCAGTAGTATTTCGACTAGCGGGGGGACAGATACGCAGTATTTT. It specifies CASSISTSGGTDTQYF. V and J are TRBV19 and TRBJ2-3; 13 bases agree with TRBD2. Germline assignment: CDR1 LNHDA and CDR2 SQIVND (reference sequence). The CDR3 is 16 residues long. Germline trimming cut 3 bases from V and 3 bases from J; bases unmatched to any gene: 3.

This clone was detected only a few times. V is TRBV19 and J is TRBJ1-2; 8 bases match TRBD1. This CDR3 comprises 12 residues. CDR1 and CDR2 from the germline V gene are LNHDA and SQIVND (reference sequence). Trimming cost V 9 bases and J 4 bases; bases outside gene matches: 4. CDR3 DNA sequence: TGTGCCAGCGGGACAGGTGGCTATGGCTACACCTTC. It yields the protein CASGTGGYGYTF.